This T cell receptor beta chain is drawn from a study of blood T cells in healthy people across ages (dated by TCRdb to 2014 to 2015). About the study as a whole: Template switching captured roughly one uniquely barcoded TCR beta cDNA molecule per two T cells in model experiments. Using deep sequencing normalized with unique cDNA molecular identifiers, the study measured how TCR beta repertoire diversity changes with age. The donors were divided into four age groups: young (average around 15 years), middle-aged (about 40), aged (about 61) and long-lived (82). To avoid experimental bias, donors of different ages were distributed randomly across sequencing lanes. Two additional independent replicas of 1 million unique cDNA reads from the same blood draw were analyzed for two donors (one aged 18 to 30 and one aged 80 or older).

Summary of the overall study and its limitations: As age increased, observed TCR beta diversity per million T cells dropped in a roughly linear way, and a significant reduction was already evident by age about 40. A strong correlation was found between observed TCR beta diversity and the percentage of naive T cells measured by flow cytometry. Estimates of total diversity from one million sequenced T cells were regarded as lower bounds and underestimates. Compared with the aged group, more naive CD4+ T cells, fewer expanded clones and increased TCR diversity were shown by the long-lived group, suggesting age selection. Because profiling used bulk unsorted PBMCs, naive and antigen-experienced compartments could not be compared conclusively. Donor CMV infection status was unknown, potentially confounding age-related changes in expanded clonotypes.

The protocol used for the library was 5' RACE. Sequencing was performed on an Illumina HiSeq 2500. A second PCR of 7 to 11 cycles was run with a J-beta primer mix and a sample-barcoded 5' primer. A template-switch 5' adaptor carrying 12 random nucleotides introduced a unique molecular identifier onto each TCR beta cDNA molecule. Each sample yielded at least 2.5 million CDR3-containing paired-end reads. The Mint cDNA synthesis kit, primed by a TRBC-specific oligonucleotide, was used to synthesize first-strand cDNA from all RNA. Following uracil-DNA glycosylase treatment, all cDNA underwent a first 18-cycle PCR with the universal primers M1SS and BC2_uni_R. The source study handled its data this way. For normalization, 1 million high-quality reads, each with a distinct molecular identifier, were randomly selected from each sample. Instead of being binned into consensus sequences, reads that shared molecular identifiers were thrown out. MiTCR, run with a Q25 quality threshold and the strictest error-elimination algorithm, handled CDR3 identification, clonotype clustering and error correction. A nonparametric unseen species model with Euler transformation was used to estimate lower-bound total TCR beta diversity. TCRdb ran its own pipeline on the public reads, namely fastp trimming at Q25 and MiXCR clone calling, and kept in-frame beta chains. Duplicate CDR3 protein sequences are folded into a single record with the most common DNA and genes. None of the V and J calls come from the authors' own analysis; TCRdb made them. In all, the sample holds approximately 600,000 distinct CDR3 sequences, and about 54% of those were seen once. The biggest ten clones account for over 30% of the sample.

According to the germline V gene (reference sequence), CDR1 reads DFQATT and CDR2 reads SNEGSKA. The CDR3, from cysteine to phenylalanine, totals 13 residues. The read is trimmed to its CDR3 DNA, 39 bases read in frame from base 1. V is reduced by 3 bases and J by 2 bases, leaving a spacing of 8 bases between them. At least ten counts were recorded for this clonotype. The specificity of this receptor is unknown. A read error may be the cause here, since a much bigger clone is one base away. Systemically healthy Caucasian individuals from Russia, over 30 in total and aged roughly 6 to 100 years, were included as donors. Each donor gave ten milliliters of peripheral blood, drawn into EDTA-treated Vacutainer tubes. Ficoll-Paque density-gradient centrifugation was used to isolate PBMCs, with at least 6.5 million per sample. Total RNA was extracted from PBMCs with Trizol reagent, with at least 6 micrograms obtained per sample. For every donor, flow cytometry on a PBMC aliquot measured the percentage of naive CD45RAhigh/CD27high T cells.

The chain links TRBV20-1 with TRBJ2-1, and the D gene may be TRBD1, 5 bases matching. The sequenced sample was blood. The clonotype comes from a man in his 60s in good health. The encoded CDR3 is CSASGRAYNEQFF. The DNA sequence reads TGCAGTGCTAGTGGCAGGGCCTACAATGAGCAGTTCTTC.